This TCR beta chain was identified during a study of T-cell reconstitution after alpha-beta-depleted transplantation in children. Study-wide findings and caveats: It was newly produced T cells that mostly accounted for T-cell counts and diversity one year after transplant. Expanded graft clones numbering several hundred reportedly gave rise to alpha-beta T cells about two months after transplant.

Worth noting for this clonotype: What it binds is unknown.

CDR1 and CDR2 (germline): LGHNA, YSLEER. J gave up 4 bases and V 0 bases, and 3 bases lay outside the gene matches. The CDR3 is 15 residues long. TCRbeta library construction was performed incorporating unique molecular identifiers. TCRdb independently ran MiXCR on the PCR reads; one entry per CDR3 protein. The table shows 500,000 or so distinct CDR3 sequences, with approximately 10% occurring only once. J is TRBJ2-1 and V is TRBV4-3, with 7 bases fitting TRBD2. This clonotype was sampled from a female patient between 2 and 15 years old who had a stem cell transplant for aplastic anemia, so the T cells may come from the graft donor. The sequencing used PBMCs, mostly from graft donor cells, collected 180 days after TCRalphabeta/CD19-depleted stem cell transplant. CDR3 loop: CASSQESGAYNEQFF. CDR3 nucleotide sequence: TGCGCCAGCAGCCAAGAAAGCGGGGCGTACAATGAGCAGTTCTTC.